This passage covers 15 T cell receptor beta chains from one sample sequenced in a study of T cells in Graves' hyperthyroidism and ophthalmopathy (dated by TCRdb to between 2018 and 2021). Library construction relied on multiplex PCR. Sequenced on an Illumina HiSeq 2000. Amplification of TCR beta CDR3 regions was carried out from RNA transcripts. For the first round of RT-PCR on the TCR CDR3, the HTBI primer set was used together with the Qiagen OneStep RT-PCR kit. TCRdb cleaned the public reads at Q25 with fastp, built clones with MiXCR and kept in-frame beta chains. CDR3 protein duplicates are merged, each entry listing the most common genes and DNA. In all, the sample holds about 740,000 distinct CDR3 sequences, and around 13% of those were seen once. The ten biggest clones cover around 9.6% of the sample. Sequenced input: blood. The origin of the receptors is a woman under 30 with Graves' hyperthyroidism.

The CDR3 here is CASSYLSGDTQYF. CDR3 in DNA: TGTGCCAGTAGCTACCTAAGCGGGGATACGCAGTATTTT. The chain joins TRBV19 to TRBJ2-3; possible D gene TRBD2, 6 bases. The germline V and J ends were trimmed by 6 bases and 6 bases, with 13 bases remaining between them. The CDR3 consists of 13 residues. Germline CDR1 and CDR2: LNHDA and SQIVND (reference sequence). Filled out from reference TRBV19 and TRBJ2-3, the complete variable domain reads DGGITQSPKYLFRKEGQNVTLSCEQNLNHDAMYWYRQDPGQGLRLIYYSQIVNDFQKGDIAEGYSVSREKKESFPLTVTSAQKNPTAFYLCASSYLSGDTQYFGPGTRLTVL.

The CDR3 nucleotides read TGTGCCAGCAGGAAAGAGCAGAGAAGCACCGGGGAGCTGTTTTTT. Translating it yields CASRKEQRSTGELFF. V and J are TRBV6-2 or TRBV6-3 and TRBJ2-2; D uncertain. V shed 6 bases and J shed 4 bases, with 15 bases lying between them. The CDR3 covers 15 residues. CDR1 MNHEY and CDR2 SVGEGT come from the germline V gene.

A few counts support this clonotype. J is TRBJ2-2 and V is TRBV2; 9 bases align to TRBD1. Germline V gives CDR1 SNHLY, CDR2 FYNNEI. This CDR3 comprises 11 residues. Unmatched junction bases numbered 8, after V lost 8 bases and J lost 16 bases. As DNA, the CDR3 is TGTGCCAGCCTGGACAGGGGAGATCCGTTTTTT. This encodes CASLDRGDPFF.

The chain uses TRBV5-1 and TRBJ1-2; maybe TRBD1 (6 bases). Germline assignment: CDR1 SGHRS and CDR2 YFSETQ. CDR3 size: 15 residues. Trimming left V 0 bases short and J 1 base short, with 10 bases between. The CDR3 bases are TGCGCCAGCAGCTTGGGACAGGTTATTAACTATGGCTACACCTTC. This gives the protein CASSLGQVINYGYTF.

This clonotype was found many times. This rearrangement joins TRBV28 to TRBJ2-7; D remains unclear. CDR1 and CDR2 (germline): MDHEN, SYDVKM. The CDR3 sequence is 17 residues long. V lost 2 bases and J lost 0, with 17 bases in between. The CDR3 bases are TGTGCCAGCAGTTTAGCTTCTTGGACCTCTAGCTCCTACGAGCAGTACTTC. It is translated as CASSLASWTSSSYEQYF.

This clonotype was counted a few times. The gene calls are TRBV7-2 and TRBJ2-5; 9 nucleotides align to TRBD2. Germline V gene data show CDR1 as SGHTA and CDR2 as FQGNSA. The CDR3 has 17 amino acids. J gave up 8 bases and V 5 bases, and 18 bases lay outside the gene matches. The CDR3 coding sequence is TGTGCCAGCAGCCCAAGTCCGGCGGGAGGGCCCGGAGGAACCCAGTACTTC. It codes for CASSPSPAGGPGGTQYF.

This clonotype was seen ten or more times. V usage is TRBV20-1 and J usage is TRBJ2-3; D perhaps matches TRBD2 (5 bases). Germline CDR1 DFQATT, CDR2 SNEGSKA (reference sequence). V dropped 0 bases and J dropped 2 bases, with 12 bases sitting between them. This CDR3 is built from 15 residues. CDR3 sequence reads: CSARDWASPTDTQYF. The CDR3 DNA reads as TGCAGTGCTAGAGATTGGGCTAGCCCCACAGATACGCAGTATTTT.

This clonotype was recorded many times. The CDR3 loop reads CASSLDGGQGFYEQYF. CDR3 coding DNA: TGTGCCAGCAGCTTGGACGGGGGACAGGGCTTCTACGAGCAGTACTTC. The chain is built from TRBV5-6 and TRBJ2-7; 9 bases are a match to TRBD1. CDR3 length equals 16 residues. Unmatched junction bases numbered 7, after V lost 0 bases and J lost 3 bases. The germline V gene has CDR1 SGHDT and CDR2 YYEEEE.

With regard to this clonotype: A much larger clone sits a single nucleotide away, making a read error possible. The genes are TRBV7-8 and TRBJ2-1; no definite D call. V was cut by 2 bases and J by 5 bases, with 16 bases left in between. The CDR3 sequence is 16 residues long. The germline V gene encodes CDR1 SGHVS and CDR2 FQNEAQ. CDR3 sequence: CASSLFLGGSNNEQFF. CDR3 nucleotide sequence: TGTGCCAGCAGCTTATTCCTGGGTGGAAGCAACAATGAGCAGTTCTTC.

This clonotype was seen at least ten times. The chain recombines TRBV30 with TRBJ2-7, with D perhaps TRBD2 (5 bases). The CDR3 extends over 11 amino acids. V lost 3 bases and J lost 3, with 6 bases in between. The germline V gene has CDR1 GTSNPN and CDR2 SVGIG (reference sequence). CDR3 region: CAWRRDYEQYF. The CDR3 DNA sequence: TGTGCCTGGAGGAGGGACTACGAGCAGTACTTC.

This CDR3 is CAWSVEGHEKLFF. The CDR3 DNA reads as TGTGCCTGGAGTGTAGAGGGGCACGAAAAACTGTTTTTT. V and J are TRBV30 and TRBJ1-4, with a possible D match to TRBD1 (5 bases). Germline V gives CDR1 GTSNPN, CDR2 SVGIG (reference sequence). V was clipped by 0 bases and J by 8 bases, with 10 bases between them. CDR3 length: 13 residues.

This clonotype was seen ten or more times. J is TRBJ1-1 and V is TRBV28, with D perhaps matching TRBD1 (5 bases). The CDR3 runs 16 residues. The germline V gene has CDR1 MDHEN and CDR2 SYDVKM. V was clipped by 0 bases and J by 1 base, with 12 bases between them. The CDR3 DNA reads TGTGCCAGCAGTTTATGGCCCTGGGGCGGGAACACTGAAGCTTTCTTT. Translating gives CASSLWPWGGNTEAFF.

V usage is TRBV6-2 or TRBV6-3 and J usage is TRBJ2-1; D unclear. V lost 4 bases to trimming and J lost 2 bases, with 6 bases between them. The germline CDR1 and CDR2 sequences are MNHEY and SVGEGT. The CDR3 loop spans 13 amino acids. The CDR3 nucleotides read TGTGCCAGCAGTTCCCCAGCCTACAATGAGCAGTTCTTC. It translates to CASSSPAYNEQFF.

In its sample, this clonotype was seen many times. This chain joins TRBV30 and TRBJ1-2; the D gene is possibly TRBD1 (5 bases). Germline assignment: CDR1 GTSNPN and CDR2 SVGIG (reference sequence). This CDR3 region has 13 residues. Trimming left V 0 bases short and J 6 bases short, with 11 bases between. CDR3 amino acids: CAWSVGTGHGYTF. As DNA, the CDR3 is TGTGCCTGGAGTGTGGGGACGGGGCATGGCTACACCTTC.

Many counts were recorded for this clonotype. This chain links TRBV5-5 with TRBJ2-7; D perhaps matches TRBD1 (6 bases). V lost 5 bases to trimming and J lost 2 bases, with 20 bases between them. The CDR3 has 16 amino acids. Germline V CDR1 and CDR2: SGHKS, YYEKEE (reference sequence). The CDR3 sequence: CASRQAPGHGTYEQYF. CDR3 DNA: TGTGCCAGCAGGCAGGCGCCGGGACACGGGACCTACGAGCAGTACTTC.